This TCR beta chain was obtained from a study of blood T cell repertoires in COVID-19 (TCRdb year 2020). Regarding the research as a whole: Samples from collaborators originated in the United States, Italy and Spain and spanned both the acute and convalescent phases of COVID-19. HLA class I and class II types, where available, came from metadata supplied by the sample provider rather than from assay-based typing. Samples were obtained from the ongoing ImmuneRACE study (first 160 participants) and from approximately 1,200 subjects provided by 6 global collaborators. Deeply sampled blood TCRbeta repertoires from subjects exposed to, actively infected with, or recovered from COVID-19 were included in the dataset. Sample metadata almost always included a de-identified subject ID, COVID-19 status, age in years and sex. A freely available public database, intended as a resource for researchers studying the immune response to SARS-CoV-2, is where the repertoires were released. The material from the prospective study consisted of cDNA or gDNA derived from T cells, B-cell-depleted T cells, or PBMCs. General findings and caveats noted by the study authors: How much clinical and demographic metadata was included differed by source and by participant, and the metadata was provided uncurated.

Details on this clone: Its antigen is currently not known. Nothing much larger sits one base from this clone, and base qualities are not available.

Between the V and J ends, shortened by 5 bases and 6 bases respectively, the junction contains 10 bases. The CDR3 measures 12 amino acids from cysteine to phenylalanine. Solely the CDR3 DNA is kept, with 36 bases framed from the first base. CDR1 and CDR2 (LGHDT, YNNKEL) derive from the germline V gene (reference sequence). TCRbeta CDR3 regions were amplified from genomic DNA using the immunoSEQ Assay, a bias-controlled multiplex PCR. Per the source publication's procedure: Nucleated cell counts per sample were estimated from amplification of reference gene primers within the assay. To quantify the absolute abundance of each unique TCRbeta CDR3 rearrangement, sequence reads were collapsed and filtered. For each sample, productive Simpson clonality was calculated as the square root of Simpson's diversity index over productive rearrangements. TCRdb mirrors the immuneACCESS table, restricted to in-frame sequences. Some clones are absent from its copies; in checked studies, under half trace to an unresolved V gene, and the reason for the others is unknown. V and J calls and clone size are given by that table; D and trimming were obtained from the DNA. For this sample there are some 490,000 clones; more than 85% appear just once. 8% to 9.5% of the sample is taken by the ten largest.

In the prospective study, participants were about 18 to 89 years old, resided in around 25 geographic areas of the United States, and were enrolled through a virtual design. To assign participants to cohorts, the prospective study relied on clinical history that participants themselves reported in a screening survey and a study questionnaire. For ImmuneRACE Cohort 3, a participant was defined as recovered based on two consecutive negative NP/OP PCR tests, clearance by a healthcare professional, or resolution of symptoms. Each participant in the prospective study had whole blood, serum and a nasopharyngeal or oropharyngeal swab collected by mobile phlebotomists. Prospective study participants could optionally give additional blood draws and questionnaires over a roughly 2-month period. Before DNA extraction, prospective study blood samples were shipped either frozen or at room temperature.

The chain is encoded by TRBV3-1 (or the pseudogene TRBV3-2) joined to TRBJ1-1, with the D gene too uncertain to name. The TCR sequence derives from an older woman who had recovered from COVID-19. Sequencing was done on a sample of PBMCs or T cells enriched from blood (not recorded which). The DNA sequence is given as TGTGCCAGCAGCGGTCGGGAGGCTGAAGCTTTCTTT. This translates into CASSGREAEAFF.